What follows are 28 T cell receptor beta chains derived from one specimen sequenced in a study of regulatory T cells in long-lasting Graves disease (TCRdb year 2021). The time point label on this specimen signifies: persistent/refractory GD, antithyroid drugs over 5 years with positive TRAb. For both TCR sequencing and RNA sequencing, RNA was extracted from PBMCs using TRIzol. The library was prepared using multiplex PCR. Sequencing used an Illumina HiSeq 4000. TCR beta libraries were built with iRepertoire HTBI primers and Arm-PCR amplification of CDR3 regions. The public sequencing data were trimmed at Q25 with fastp and processed into clonotypes with MiXCR by TCRdb, which kept only in-frame beta chains. Entries that share a CDR3 protein sequence are merged under the most common genes and DNA. Present in this sample are 400,000 to 500,000 distinct CDR3 sequences, around a fifth of which were seen just once. The top ten clones comprise about 12% of the sample.

Sample: peripheral blood mononuclear cells (PBMCs), taken when the disease was refractory, from a patient treated with antithyroid drugs. These TCRs come from a female donor with Graves disease.

CDR3 nucleotide sequence: TGTGCCAGCAGCTTGCTCCGGCTAGCGGATAGCCAAGAGACCCAGTACTTC. Its translation: CASSLLRLADSQETQYF. This sequence joins TRBV5-6 and TRBJ2-5; 7 nucleotides align to TRBD2. Trimming cost V 1 base and J 1 base; bases outside gene matches: 10. The CDR3 has 17 residues. Germline loops: CDR1 SGHDT, CDR2 YYEEEE.

Ten or more counts support this clonotype. This CDR3 reads CATGNRANEKLFF. The CDR3 nucleotides are TGTGCCACCGGGAACAGGGCTAATGAAAAACTGTTTTTT. The genes are TRBV10-3 and TRBJ1-4; D is possibly TRBD1 (6 bases). V was pared by 10 bases and J by 3 bases, with 12 bases between. This CDR3 contains 13 residues. Germline lookup yields CDR1 ENHRY and CDR2 SYGVKD.

Points on this clonotype: A read error is possible here, since a much larger clone lies one base away. As the CDR3 is not closed by the conserved phenylalanine or tryptophan, this likely results from a read error. The chain is built from TRBV7-2 and TRBJ2-2; D is ambiguous. Trimming left V 1 base short and J 5 bases short, with 11 bases between. The CDR3 is 15 amino acids. The germline gives CDR1 SGHTA, CDR2 FQGNSA. The CDR3 reads CASSLVLTSTGELFL. The CDR3 region has the DNA TGTGCCAGCAGCTTAGTTCTGACTTCTACCGGGGAGCTGTTTCTT.

This clonotype has a count of ten or more. This chain uses TRBV11-1 with TRBJ1-6; TRBD1 agrees at 9 bases. CDR1 and CDR2 from the germline V gene are SGHAT and FQDESV (reference sequence). The CDR3 is 16 amino acids. The ends lost 2 bases at V and 5 bases at J; junction bases unmatched: 4. This CDR3 is CASSLYDRGNNSPLHF. The DNA for the CDR3 is TGTGCCAGCAGCTTATACGACAGGGGGAATAATTCACCCCTCCACTTT.

This clonotype was detected many times. The chain uses TRBV6-1 and TRBJ1-1; D perhaps matches TRBD1 (5 bases). Germline assignment: CDR1 MNHNS and CDR2 SASEGT. V was clipped by 4 bases and J by 4 bases, with 16 bases between them. This CDR3 contains 15 residues. CDR3 loop: CASSVRDSPVTEAFF. The CDR3 nucleotides read TGTGCCAGCAGTGTTCGGGACTCCCCCGTCACTGAAGCTTTCTTT.

The chain has TRBV2 and TRBJ2-7; 7 bases map to TRBD1. The CDR3 is 13 amino acids. Trimming took 6 bases from V and 6 from J; bases not matched to a gene: 8. CDR1 and CDR2 from the germline V gene are SNHLY and FYNNEI. CDR3 region: CASRARGMIEQYF. CDR3 sequence (DNA): TGTGCCAGCAGGGCCAGGGGGATGATCGAGCAGTACTTC.

This clonotype was counted ten times or more. The V and J genes are TRBV20-1 and TRBJ1-1, with a possible D match to TRBD1 (5 bases). Between the trimmed V and J ends, which lost 5 bases and 1 base, there was a span of 14 bases. Germline CDR1 and CDR2: DFQATT and SNEGSKA (reference sequence). The CDR3 covers 14 residues. CDR3 nucleotide sequence: TGCAGTGCTGGAAGGGACGGAGGGAACACTGAAGCTTTCTTT. Amino acids: CSAGRDGGNTEAFF.

As regards this clonotype: A read error is possible here, since a much larger clone lies one base away. The J gene is TRBJ2-3, the V gene TRBV27, with D possibly being TRBD1 or TRBD2 (6 bases each). Germline V gives CDR1 MNHEY, CDR2 SMNVEV (reference sequence). The CDR3 is 16 amino acids. Trimming cost V 3 bases and J 1 base, with 14 bases left between them. The CDR3 is CASSFTGATGTDTQYF. In nucleotides, the CDR3 is TGTGCCAGCAGTTTCACGGGGGCCACTGGCACAGATACGCAGTATTTT.

The chain employs TRBV30 and TRBJ2-7; possibly TRBD1 for D (5 bases). The ends were cut back, 2 bases at V and 7 bases at J, with 15 bases in the middle. Germline CDR1 and CDR2: GTSNPN and SVGIG (reference sequence). This CDR3 spans 13 amino acids. CDR3: CAWSKEGVGEQYF. CDR3 nucleotides: TGTGCCTGGAGTAAAGAAGGGGTAGGTGAGCAGTACTTC.

This sequence joins TRBV19 and TRBJ2-7; the D call may be TRBD1 or TRBD2 (5 bases each). V was cut by 1 base and J by 2 bases, with 9 bases left in between. Germline loops: CDR1 LNHDA, CDR2 SQIVND (reference sequence). The CDR3 sequence is 14 residues long. The CDR3 loop is CASSIGGPTYEQYF. The CDR3 DNA follows: TGTGCCAGTAGTATAGGGGGACCGACCTACGAGCAGTACTTC. The full variable domain, rest sourced from reference TRBV19 and TRBJ2-7, is DGGITQSPKYLFRKEGQNVTLSCEQNLNHDAMYWYRQDPGQGLRLIYYSQIVNDFQKGDIAEGYSVSREKKESFPLTVTSAQKNPTAFYLCASSIGGPTYEQYFGPGTRLTVT.

In its sample, this clonotype was seen many times. V is TRBV28 and J is TRBJ2-5; the D call may be TRBD1 or TRBD2 (5 bases each). This CDR3 is 14 amino acids long. Trimming cost V 5 bases and J 1 base, with 11 bases left between them. Germline CDR1 reads MDHEN; CDR2 reads SYDVKM. CDR3 sequence: CASSEGQVQETQYF. CDR3 DNA sequence: TGTGCCAGCAGTGAGGGGCAGGTCCAAGAGACCCAGTACTTC.

This clonotype was seen many times. An end of the junction does not agree with germline; a read error may underlie this. This sequence joins TRBV28 and TRBJ1-2; D unclear. The CDR3 has 9 amino acids. Germline V CDR1 and CDR2: MDHEN, SYDVKM. The CDR3 coding sequence is TGTGCCAGCAGTCCCCCATGGGCCTTC. Residues: CASSPPWAF.

V usage is TRBV20-1 and J usage is TRBJ2-7, with a tentative D call TRBD2 (5 bases). The length of the CDR3 is 12 residues. The germline V and J ends were trimmed by 3 bases and 1 base, with 7 bases remaining between them. Germline lookup yields CDR1 DFQATT and CDR2 SNEGSKA (reference sequence). CDR3 nucleotide sequence: TGCAGTGCTAGCGGGGTTTCCTACGAGCAGTACTTC. Residues: CSASGVSYEQYF.

With respect to this clonotype: This may be a read error, as it is one base from a much larger clone. The chain couples TRBV7-3 to TRBJ2-2, with 7 bases that match TRBD1. Germline CDR1 reads SGHTA; CDR2 reads FQGTGA. V dropped 5 bases and J dropped 3; count of bases not matched to a gene: 9. The CDR3 runs to 16 residues. The CDR3 DNA reads TGTGCCAGCAGCCCACAGACAGGGACGGACACCGGGGAGCTGTTTTTT. This translates into CASSPQTGTDTGELFF.

This clonotype was counted a few times. This chain joins TRBV6-2 or TRBV6-3 and TRBJ2-2; 8 nucleotides agree with TRBD1. Trimming cost V 10 bases and J 5 bases; bases outside gene matches: 6. Germline lookup yields CDR1 MNHEY and CDR2 SVGEGT. The CDR3 is 13 amino acids. The DNA of the CDR3 is TGTGCCACCCCCCGGACAGGGACCGGGGAGCTGTTTTTT. This codes for CATPRTGTGELFF.

This clonotype has at least ten counts. The chain carries TRBV2 and TRBJ1-3; weak D call: TRBD1 (5 bases). CDR1 is SNHLY, CDR2 FYNNEI, per germline. The CDR3 is made up of 15 amino acids. The V end was cut by 8 bases, the J end by 2 bases, with 16 bases between. The CDR3 DNA reads as TGTGCCAGCCGGGGGTTTCAGAGTCCTGGAAACACCATATATTTT. It encodes CASRGFQSPGNTIYF.

The gene calls are TRBV29-1 and TRBJ1-2; weak D call: TRBD1 (6 bases). CDR1 and CDR2 from the germline V gene are SQVTM and ANQGSEA. V was clipped by 6 bases and J by 3 bases, with 17 bases between them. The CDR3 is 14 residues long. The CDR3: CSVGVSGDYYGYTF. The CDR3 DNA sequence: TGCAGCGTGGGTGTCTCAGGGGACTACTATGGCTACACCTTC.

There are many counts of this clonotype. In nucleotides, the CDR3 is TGTGCCAGCGGGATAGCCAAAAACATTCAGTACTTC. Translated: CASGIAKNIQYF. The chain couples TRBV27 to TRBJ2-4; no firm D call. Trimming removed 8 bases at V and 0 bases at J, with 5 bases between. This CDR3 region has 12 residues. Germline assignment: CDR1 MNHEY and CDR2 SMNVEV (reference sequence).

This clonotype has a count of ten or more. This chain joins TRBV28 and TRBJ2-5; D is unclear. Per the germline V gene, CDR1 is MDHEN and CDR2 is SYDVKM. The CDR3 has 13 amino acids. The V end was cut by 6 bases, the J end by 5 bases, with 13 bases between. For the CDR3, the DNA is TGTGCCAGCAGGCCCACCTTGGGGGAGACCCAGTACTTC. Translated, it gives CASRPTLGETQYF. Using reference TRBV28 and TRBJ2-5 for the parts outside the CDR3, the full variable domain is DVKVTQSSRYLVKRTGEKVFLECVQDMDHENMFWYRQDPGLGLRLIYFSYDVKMKEKGDIPEGYSVSREKKERFSLILESASTNQTSMYLCASRPTLGETQYFGPGTRLLVL.

This clonotype was picked up many times. The chain links TRBV7-2 to TRBJ2-2; D ambiguous. The CDR3 is 13 amino acids. Trimming shortened V by 5 bases and J by 5 bases, and 9 bases separated the two germline ends. Germline V gives CDR1 SGHTA, CDR2 FQGNSA. Here the CDR3 DNA reads TGTGCCAGCAGCACTCAAGGAACCGGGGAGCTGTTTTTT. Amino acid sequence: CASSTQGTGELFF.

This clonotype was counted at least ten times. This CDR3 is CASSGFGANVLTF. CDR3 DNA: TGTGCCAGCAGTGGGTTTGGGGCCAACGTCCTGACTTTC. This chain links TRBV6-1 with TRBJ2-6; D is unresolved. The CDR3 totals 13 residues. Trimming pared 4 bases from V and 3 bases from J, leaving 4 bases between. Germline V lookup: CDR1 MNHNS, CDR2 SASEGT.

V and J are TRBV28 and TRBJ2-1; D gene uncertain. Trimming took 4 bases from V and 9 from J, leaving 22 bases between them. Germline CDR1 and CDR2: MDHEN and SYDVKM. This CDR3 comprises 16 residues. For the CDR3, the DNA is TGTGCCAGCAGTTCGGCACGTAGGGCCGGCGATGGTGAGCAGTTCTTC. It yields the protein CASSSARRAGDGEQFF.

The CDR3 DNA is TGTGCCAGTAGTATACCCCCCTGGGCTGAAGCTTTCTTT. This sequence encodes CASSIPPWAEAFF. V is TRBV19 and J is TRBJ1-1, with D unresolved. With 2 bases removed from V and 6 bases from J, the gap between germline ends came to 10 bases. Germline V gives CDR1 LNHDA, CDR2 SQIVND (reference sequence). The CDR3 covers 13 residues. Full variable domain (remainder filled in from reference TRBV19 and TRBJ1-1): DGGITQSPKYLFRKEGQNVTLSCEQNLNHDAMYWYRQDPGQGLRLIYYSQIVNDFQKGDIAEGYSVSREKKESFPLTVTSAQKNPTAFYLCASSIPPWAEAFFGQGTRLTVV.

The sample holds many counts of this clonotype. The V gene is TRBV7-9, the J gene TRBJ2-5; 7 positions match TRBD2. Trimming removed 5 bases from V and 1 base from J; junction bases left unmatched: 4. Germline values: CDR1 SEHNR, CDR2 FQNEAQ (reference sequence). The CDR3 is made up of 14 amino acids. The CDR3 protein is CASSRGGGQETQYF. As DNA, the CDR3 is TGTGCCAGCAGCAGAGGCGGGGGCCAAGAGACCCAGTACTTC. Together with reference TRBV7-9 and TRBJ2-5, the CDR3 gives the full variable domain: DTGVSQNPRHKITKRGQNVTFRCDPISEHNRLYWYRQTLGQGPEFLTYFQNEAQLEKSRLLSDRFSAERPKGSFSTLEIQRTEQGDSAMYLCASSRGGGQETQYFGPGTRLLVL.

This clonotype was detected a few times. The rearrangement links TRBV5-4 to TRBJ1-1; D may be TRBD1 (6 bases). Germline V gene sequence: CDR1 SGHNT, CDR2 YYREEE (reference sequence). The CDR3 runs to 15 residues. The V gene lost 1 base and the J gene lost 1 base, with 11 bases spanning the gap. CDR3 loop: CASSLLWGQNTEAFF. CDR3 nucleotides: TGTGCCAGCAGCTTGTTATGGGGACAGAACACTGAAGCTTTCTTT.

The genes are TRBV10-2 and TRBJ1-5, with D possibly TRBD1 on 6 matching bases. This CDR3 has 15 residues. CDR1 is WSHSY and CDR2 is SAAADI in the germline V gene. Trimming left V 6 bases short and J 4 bases short, with 16 bases between. The CDR3 coding sequence is TGCGCCAGCAGCTTTAGGGCGGGGGCAAATCAGCCCCAGCATTTT. This encodes CASSFRAGANQPQHF.

This clonotype was recorded many times. The chain employs TRBV11-2 and TRBJ2-7; D not resolved. V shed 0 bases and J shed 5 bases, with 17 bases lying between them. Germline V lookup: CDR1 SGHAT, CDR2 FQNNGV. The CDR3 loop spans 16 amino acids. This chain's CDR3 is CASSLENGWVPNEQYF. As DNA, the CDR3 is TGTGCCAGCAGCTTAGAAAACGGCTGGGTCCCCAACGAGCAGTACTTC.

The table lists this clonotype with many counts. The chain couples TRBV7-3 to TRBJ2-7, with D perhaps TRBD1 or TRBD2 (5 bases each). CDR1 is SGHTA, CDR2 FQGTGA, per germline. This CDR3 has 13 residues. Trimming shortened V by 10 bases and J by 7 bases, and 20 bases separated the two germline ends. CDR3 sequence (DNA): TGTGCCACCGGCCGGGACCTACTTACGGAGCAGTACTTC. Translated: CATGRDLLTEQYF.